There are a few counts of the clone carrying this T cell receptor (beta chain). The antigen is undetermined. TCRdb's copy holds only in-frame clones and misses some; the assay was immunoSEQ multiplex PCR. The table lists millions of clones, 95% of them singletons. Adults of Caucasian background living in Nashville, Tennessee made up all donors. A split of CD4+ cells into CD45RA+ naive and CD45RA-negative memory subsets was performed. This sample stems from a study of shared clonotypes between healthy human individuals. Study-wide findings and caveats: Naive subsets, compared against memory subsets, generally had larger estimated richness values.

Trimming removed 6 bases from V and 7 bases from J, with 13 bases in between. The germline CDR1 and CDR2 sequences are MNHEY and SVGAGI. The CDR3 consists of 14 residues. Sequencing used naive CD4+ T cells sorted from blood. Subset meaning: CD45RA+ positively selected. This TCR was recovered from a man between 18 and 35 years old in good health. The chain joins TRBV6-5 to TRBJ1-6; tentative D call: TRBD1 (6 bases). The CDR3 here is CASRTTGNNSPLHF. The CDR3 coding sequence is TGTGCCAGCAGGACGACAGGAAACAATTCACCCCTCCACTTT.